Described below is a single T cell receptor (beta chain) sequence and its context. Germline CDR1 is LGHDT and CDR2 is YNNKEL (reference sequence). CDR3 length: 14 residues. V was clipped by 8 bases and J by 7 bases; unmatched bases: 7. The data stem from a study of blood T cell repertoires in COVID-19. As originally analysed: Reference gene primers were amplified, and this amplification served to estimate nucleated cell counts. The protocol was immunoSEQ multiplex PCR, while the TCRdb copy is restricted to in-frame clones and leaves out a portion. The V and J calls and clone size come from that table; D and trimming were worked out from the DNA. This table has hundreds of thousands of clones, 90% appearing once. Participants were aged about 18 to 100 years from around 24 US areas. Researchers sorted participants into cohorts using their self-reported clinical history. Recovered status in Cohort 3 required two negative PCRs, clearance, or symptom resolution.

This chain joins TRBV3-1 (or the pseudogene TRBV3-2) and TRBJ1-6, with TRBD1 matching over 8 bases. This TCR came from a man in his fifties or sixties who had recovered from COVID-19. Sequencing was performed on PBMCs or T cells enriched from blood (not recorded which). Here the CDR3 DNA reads TGTGCCAGCTCAGGGGGCACAGAAAATTCACCCCTCCACTTT. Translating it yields CASSGGTENSPLHF.